This T cell receptor (beta chain) was sequenced during a study of shared clonotypes between healthy human individuals. The CDR3 contains 16 residues. The germline gives CDR1 SGHVS, CDR2 FNYEAQ. V lost 1 base and J lost 2; bases outside the gene matches: 2. Sequencing was performed with immunoSEQ multiplex PCR; in TCRdb, only in-frame clones are kept and a portion is missing. The table shows 400,000 to 500,000 clones, with 75% to 85% occurring only once. Input material: PBMCs. The TCR sequence derives from a woman aged 40-49 years in good health. Some clones in this sample may be carry-over from other donors' samples. The chain has TRBV7-6 and TRBJ1-3; 10 bases align to TRBD1. The CDR3 is CASSLVGTGAGNTIYF. CDR3 DNA sequence: TGTGCCAGCAGCTTAGTTGGGACAGGGGCTGGAAACACCATATATTTT.